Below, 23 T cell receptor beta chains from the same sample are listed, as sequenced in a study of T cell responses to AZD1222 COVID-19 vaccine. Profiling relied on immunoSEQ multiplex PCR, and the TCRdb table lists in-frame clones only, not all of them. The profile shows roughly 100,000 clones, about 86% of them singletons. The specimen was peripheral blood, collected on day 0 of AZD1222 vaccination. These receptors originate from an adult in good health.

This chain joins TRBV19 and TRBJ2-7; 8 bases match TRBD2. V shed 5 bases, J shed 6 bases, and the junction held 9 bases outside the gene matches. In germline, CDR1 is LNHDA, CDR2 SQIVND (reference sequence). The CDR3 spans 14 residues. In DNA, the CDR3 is TGTGCCAGTAGTGGACTAGCCGAATGGGGCGAGCAGTACTTC. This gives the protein CASSGLAEWGEQYF.

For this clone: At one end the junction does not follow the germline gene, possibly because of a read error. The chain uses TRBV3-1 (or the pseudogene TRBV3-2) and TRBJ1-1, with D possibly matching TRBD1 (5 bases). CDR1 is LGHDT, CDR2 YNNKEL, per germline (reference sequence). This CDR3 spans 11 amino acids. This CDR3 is CASSQVRDVTF. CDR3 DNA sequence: TGTGCCAGCAGCCAAGTCCGGGACGTAACCTTT.

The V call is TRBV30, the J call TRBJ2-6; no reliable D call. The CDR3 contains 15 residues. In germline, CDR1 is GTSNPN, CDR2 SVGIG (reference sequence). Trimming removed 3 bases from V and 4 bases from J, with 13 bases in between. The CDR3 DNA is TGTGCCTGGAGACGAGTTTTACCCGGGGCCAACGTCCTGACTTTC. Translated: CAWRRVLPGANVLTF.

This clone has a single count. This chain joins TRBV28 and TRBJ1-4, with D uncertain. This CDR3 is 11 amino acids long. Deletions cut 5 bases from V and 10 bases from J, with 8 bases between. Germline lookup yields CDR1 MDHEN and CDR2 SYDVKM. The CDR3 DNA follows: TGTGCCAGCAGTATGTGGGGAAAACTGTTTTTT. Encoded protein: CASSMWGKLFF.

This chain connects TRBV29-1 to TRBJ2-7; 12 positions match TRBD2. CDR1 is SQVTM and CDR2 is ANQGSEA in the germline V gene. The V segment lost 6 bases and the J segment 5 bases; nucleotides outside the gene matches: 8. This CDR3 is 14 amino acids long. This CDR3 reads CSVGPSGRGNEQYF. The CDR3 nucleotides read TGCAGCGTCGGACCTAGCGGGAGGGGAAACGAGCAGTACTTC.

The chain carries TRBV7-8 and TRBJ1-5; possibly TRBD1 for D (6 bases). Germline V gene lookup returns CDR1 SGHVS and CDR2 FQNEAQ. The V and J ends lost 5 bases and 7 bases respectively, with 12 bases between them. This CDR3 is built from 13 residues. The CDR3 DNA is TGTGCCAGCAGCAGGACAGTTCGACAGCCCCAGCATTTT. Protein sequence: CASSRTVRQPQHF.

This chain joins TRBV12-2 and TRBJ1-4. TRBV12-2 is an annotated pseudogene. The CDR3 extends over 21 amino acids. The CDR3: CASRCHRGWAGESATNEKLFF. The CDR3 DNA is TGTGCAAGTCGCTGTCACCGGGGGTGGGCAGGGGAAAGTGCAACTAATGAAAAACTGTTTTTT.

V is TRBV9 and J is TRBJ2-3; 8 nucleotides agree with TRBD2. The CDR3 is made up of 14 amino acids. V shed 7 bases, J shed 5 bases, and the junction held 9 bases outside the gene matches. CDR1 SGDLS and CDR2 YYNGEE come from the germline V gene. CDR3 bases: TGTGCCAGCCCACCCGACGGGGGGGTAGATACGCAGTATTTT. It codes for CASPPDGGVDTQYF.

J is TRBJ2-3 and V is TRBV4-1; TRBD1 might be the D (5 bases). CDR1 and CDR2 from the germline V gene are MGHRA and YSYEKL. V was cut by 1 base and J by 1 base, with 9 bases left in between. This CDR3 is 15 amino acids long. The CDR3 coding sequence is TGCGCCAGCAGCCAAGGCCAGGGTGGCACAGATACGCAGTATTTT. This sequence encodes CASSQGQGGTDTQYF.

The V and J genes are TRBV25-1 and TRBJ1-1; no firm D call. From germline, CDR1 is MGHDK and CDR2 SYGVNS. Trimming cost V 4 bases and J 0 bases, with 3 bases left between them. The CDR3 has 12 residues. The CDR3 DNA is TGTGCCAGCAGTGCCGTGAACACTGAAGCTTTCTTT. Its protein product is CASSAVNTEAFF.

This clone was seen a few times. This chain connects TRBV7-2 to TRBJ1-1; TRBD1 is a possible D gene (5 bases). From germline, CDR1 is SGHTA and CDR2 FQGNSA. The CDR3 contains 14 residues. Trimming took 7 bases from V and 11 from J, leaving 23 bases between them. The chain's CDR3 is CASTDLFGGSFAFF. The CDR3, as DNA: TGTGCCAGCACCGATCTATTCGGGGGAAGCTTCGCTTTCTTT.

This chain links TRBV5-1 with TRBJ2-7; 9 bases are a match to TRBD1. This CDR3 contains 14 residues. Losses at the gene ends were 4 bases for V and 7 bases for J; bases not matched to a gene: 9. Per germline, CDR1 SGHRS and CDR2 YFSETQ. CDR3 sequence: CASSPRQGGFEQYF. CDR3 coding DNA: TGCGCCAGCAGCCCGAGACAGGGGGGTTTTGAGCAGTACTTC.

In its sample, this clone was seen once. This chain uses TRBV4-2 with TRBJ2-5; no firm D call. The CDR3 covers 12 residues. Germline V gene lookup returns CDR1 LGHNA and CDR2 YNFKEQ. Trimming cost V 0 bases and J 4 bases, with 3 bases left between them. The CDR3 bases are TGTGCCAGCAGCCAAGATGTAGAGACCCAGTACTTC. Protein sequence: CASSQDVETQYF.

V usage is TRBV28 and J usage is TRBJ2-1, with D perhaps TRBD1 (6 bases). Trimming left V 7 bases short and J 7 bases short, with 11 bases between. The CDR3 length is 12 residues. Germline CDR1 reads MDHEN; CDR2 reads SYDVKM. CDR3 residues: CASIRGSNEQFF. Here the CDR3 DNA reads TGTGCCAGCATAAGGGGGTCTAATGAGCAGTTCTTC.

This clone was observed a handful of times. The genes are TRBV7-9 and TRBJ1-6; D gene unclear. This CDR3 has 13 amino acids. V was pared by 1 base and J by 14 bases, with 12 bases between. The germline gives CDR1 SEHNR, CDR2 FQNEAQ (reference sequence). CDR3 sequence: CASSLDTLAALHF. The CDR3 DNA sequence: TGTGCCAGCAGCTTAGATACCTTAGCAGCCCTCCACTTT.

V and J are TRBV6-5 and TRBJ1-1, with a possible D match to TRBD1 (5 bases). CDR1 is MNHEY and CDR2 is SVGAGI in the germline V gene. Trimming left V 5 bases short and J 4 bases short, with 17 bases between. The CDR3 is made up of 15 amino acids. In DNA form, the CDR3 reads TGTGCCAGCAGTAAACGGGACGGCAGGACCACTGAAGCTTTCTTT. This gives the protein CASSKRDGRTTEAFF.

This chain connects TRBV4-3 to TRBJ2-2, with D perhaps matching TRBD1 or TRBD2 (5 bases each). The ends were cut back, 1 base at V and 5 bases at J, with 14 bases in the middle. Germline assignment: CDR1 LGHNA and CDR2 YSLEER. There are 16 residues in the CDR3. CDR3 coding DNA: TGCGCCAGCAGCCAAGTTGAGGGGCTAAGGACCGGGGAGCTGTTTTTT. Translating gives CASSQVEGLRTGELFF.

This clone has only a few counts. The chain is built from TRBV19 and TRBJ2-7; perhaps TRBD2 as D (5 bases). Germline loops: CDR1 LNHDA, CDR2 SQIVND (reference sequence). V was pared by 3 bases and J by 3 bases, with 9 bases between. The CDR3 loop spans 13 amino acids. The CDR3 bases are TGTGCCAGTAGTATCGGAGCGGACTACGAGCAGTACTTC. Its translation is CASSIGADYEQYF. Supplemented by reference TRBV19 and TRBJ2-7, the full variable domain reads DGGITQSPKYLFRKEGQNVTLSCEQNLNHDAMYWYRQDPGQGLRLIYYSQIVNDFQKGDIAEGYSVSREKKESFPLTVTSAQKNPTAFYLCASSIGADYEQYFGPGTRLTVT.

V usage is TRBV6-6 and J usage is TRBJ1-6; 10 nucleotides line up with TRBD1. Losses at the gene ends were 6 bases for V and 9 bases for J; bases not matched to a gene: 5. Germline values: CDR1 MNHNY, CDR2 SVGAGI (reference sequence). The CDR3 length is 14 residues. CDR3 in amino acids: CASRHRDRGSPLHF. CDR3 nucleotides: TGTGCCAGCAGGCACCGGGACAGGGGTTCACCCCTCCACTTT.

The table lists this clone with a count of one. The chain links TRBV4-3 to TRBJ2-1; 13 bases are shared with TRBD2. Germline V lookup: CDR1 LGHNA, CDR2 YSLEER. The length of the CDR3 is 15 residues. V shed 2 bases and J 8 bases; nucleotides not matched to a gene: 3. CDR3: CASSQTSGRGDEQFF. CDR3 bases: TGCGCCAGCAGCCAAACTAGCGGGAGGGGGGATGAGCAGTTCTTC.

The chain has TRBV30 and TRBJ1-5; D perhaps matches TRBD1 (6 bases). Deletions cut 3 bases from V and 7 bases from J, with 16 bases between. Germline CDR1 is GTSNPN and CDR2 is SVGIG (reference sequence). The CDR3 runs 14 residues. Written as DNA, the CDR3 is TGTGCCTGGAGGCGGGCAGGGGCTTTCCAGCCCCAGCATTTT. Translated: CAWRRAGAFQPQHF.

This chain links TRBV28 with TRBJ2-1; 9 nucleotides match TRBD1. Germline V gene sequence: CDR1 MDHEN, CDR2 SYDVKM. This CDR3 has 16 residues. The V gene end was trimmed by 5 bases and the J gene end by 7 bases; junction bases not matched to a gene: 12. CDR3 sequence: CASSPGQGQGGNEQFF. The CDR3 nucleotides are TGTGCCAGCAGTCCCGGACAGGGGCAGGGTGGGAATGAGCAGTTCTTC.

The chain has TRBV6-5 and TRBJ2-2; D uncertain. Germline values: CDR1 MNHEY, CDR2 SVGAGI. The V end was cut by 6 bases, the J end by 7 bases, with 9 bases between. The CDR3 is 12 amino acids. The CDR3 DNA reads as TGTGCCAGCAGATATTACGGCGGGGAGCTGTTTTTT. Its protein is CASRYYGGELFF.